Reported below is one T cell receptor beta chain. This sample is drawn from a study of T cells of healthy individuals. The CDR3 totals 14 residues. The ends lost 5 bases at V and 10 bases at J; junction bases unmatched: 11. The germline gives CDR1 SGHAT, CDR2 FQNNGV. TCRdb processed the 5' RACE reads anew with MiXCR; each CDR3 protein has one entry. The data hold about 96,000 distinct CDR3 sequences, with roughly 15% observed a single time. The receptor comes from a human donor in good health. This chain joins TRBV11-2 and TRBJ2-1; 7 bases match TRBD2. CDR3 bases: TGTGCCAGCAGCGCTCCGCGGGAGTTGTCAGAGCAGTTCTTC. Translated, it gives CASSAPRELSEQFF.